Included here is one TCR beta chain sequence, with context. What it binds is not known. Deletions cut 0 bases from V and 9 bases from J, with 8 bases between. CDR3 size: 12 residues. Germline V gene sequence: CDR1 LGHNT, CDR2 FRNRAP. This sample stems from a study of blood T cells in healthy people across ages. General study findings and limits: TCR beta diversity correlated strongly with naive T cell percentage. Not knowing donor CMV status may have confounded expanded clonotype changes.

For the second PCR, which ran for about 7 to 11 cycles, a sample-barcoded 5' primer and a J-beta primer mix were used. Via MiXCR, TCRdb re-called the 5' RACE reads, giving one row per CDR3 protein. The repertoire includes around 1,000,000 distinct CDR3 sequences, around 25% of them detected once, and approximately 0.75% sits in the top ten. Donors each provided approximately 9.6 milliliters of peripheral blood. This same sample was also taken into another study, of T cells of mothers and their children.

Sequences were obtained from blood. The TCR was taken from a girl aged 2-9 years in good health. The chain has TRBV12-5 and TRBJ1-1; D is unclear. CDR3 DNA: TGTGCTAGTGGTTTGGTCGGGGTACAAGCTTTCTTT. Translated, it gives CASGLVGVQAFF.